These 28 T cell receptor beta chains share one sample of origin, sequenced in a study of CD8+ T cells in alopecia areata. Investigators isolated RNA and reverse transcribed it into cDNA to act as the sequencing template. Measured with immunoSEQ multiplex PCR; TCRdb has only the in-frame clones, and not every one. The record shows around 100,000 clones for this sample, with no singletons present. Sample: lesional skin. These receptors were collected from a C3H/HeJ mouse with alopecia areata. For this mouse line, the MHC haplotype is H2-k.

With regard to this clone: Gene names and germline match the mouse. CDR3 protein: CASSLDEAYEQYF. The sequenced CDR3 bases are TGTGCAAGCAGCTTAGATGAGGCCTAT. This sequence joins TRBV16 and TRBJ2-7; D not certain. The CDR3 goes on 4 residues after the read ends, and that part is filled in from the germline J gene. Deletions cut 0 bases from V and 2 bases from J, with 5 bases between. This CDR3 has 13 amino acids. The germline V gene encodes CDR1 SGHSA and CDR2 FRNQAP.

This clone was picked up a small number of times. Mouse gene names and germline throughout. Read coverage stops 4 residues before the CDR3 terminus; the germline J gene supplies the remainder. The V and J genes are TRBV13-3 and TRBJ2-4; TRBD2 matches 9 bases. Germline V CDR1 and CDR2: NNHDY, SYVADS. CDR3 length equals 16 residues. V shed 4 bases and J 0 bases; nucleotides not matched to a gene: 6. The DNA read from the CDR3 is TGTGCCAGCAGTTCCGAACTGGGGGGTAGTCAAAAC. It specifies CASSSELGGSQN. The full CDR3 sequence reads CASSSELGGSQNTLYF.

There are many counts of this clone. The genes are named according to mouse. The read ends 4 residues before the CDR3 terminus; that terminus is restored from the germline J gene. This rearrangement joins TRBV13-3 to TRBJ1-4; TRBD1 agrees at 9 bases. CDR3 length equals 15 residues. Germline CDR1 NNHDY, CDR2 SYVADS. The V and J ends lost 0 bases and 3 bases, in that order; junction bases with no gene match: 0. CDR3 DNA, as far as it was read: TGTGCCAGCAGTGATGACAGGGGGCCCAACGAA. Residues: CASSDDRGPNE. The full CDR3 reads CASSDDRGPNERLFF.

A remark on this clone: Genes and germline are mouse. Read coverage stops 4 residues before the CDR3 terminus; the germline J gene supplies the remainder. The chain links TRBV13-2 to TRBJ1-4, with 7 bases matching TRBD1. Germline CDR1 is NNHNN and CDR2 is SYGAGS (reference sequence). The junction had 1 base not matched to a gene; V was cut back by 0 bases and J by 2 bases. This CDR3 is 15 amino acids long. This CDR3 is CASGDDRGSNERLFF. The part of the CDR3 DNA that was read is TGTGCCAGCGGTGATGACAGGGGATCCAACGAA.

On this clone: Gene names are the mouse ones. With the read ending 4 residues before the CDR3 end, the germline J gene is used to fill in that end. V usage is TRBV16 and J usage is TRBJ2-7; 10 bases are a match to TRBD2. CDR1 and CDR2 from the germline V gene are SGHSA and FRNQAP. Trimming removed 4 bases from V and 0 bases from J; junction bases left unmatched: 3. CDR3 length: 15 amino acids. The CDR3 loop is CASSSLGGSSYEQYF. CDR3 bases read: TGTGCAAGCAGCTCACTGGGGGGGAGCTCCTAT.

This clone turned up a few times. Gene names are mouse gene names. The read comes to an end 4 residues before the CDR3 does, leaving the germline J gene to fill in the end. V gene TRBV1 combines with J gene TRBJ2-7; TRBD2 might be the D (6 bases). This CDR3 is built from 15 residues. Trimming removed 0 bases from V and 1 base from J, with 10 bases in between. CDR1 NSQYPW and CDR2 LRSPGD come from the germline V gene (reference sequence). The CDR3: CTCSAEPGASYEQYF. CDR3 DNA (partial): TGCACCTGCAGTGCAGAGCCTGGGGCTTCCTAT.

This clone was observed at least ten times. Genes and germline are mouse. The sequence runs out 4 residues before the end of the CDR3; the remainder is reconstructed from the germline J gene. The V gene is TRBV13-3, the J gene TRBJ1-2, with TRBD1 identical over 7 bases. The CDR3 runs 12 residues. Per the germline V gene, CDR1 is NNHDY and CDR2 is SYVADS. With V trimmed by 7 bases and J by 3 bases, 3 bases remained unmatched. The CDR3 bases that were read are TGTGCCAGCCGACAGGGCGACTCC. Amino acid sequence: CASRQGDS. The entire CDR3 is CASRQGDSDYTF.

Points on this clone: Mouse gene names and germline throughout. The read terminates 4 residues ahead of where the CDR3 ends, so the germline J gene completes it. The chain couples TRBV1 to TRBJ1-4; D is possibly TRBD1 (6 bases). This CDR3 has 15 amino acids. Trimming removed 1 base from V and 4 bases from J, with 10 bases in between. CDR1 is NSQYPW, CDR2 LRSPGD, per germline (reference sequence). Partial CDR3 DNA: TGCACCTGCAGTGCAGTAAAGGACAGCAACGAA. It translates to CTCSAVKDSNE. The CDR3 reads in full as CTCSAVKDSNERLFF.

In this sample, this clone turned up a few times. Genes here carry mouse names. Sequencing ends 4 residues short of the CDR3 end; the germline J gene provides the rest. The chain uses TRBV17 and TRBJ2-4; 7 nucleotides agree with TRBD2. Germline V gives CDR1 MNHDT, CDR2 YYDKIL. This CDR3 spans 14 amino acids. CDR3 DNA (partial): TGTGCTAGCAGTAGATACTGGGGTGAAAAC. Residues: CASSRYWGEN. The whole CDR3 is CASSRYWGENTLYF.

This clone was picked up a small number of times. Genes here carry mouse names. CDR3 residues: CASSDALTGGSAETLYF. The part of the CDR3 DNA that was read is TGTGCCAGCAGTGATGCATTGACTGGGGGGAGTGCAGAA. This chain joins TRBV13-3 and TRBJ2-3; TRBD2 matches 10 bases. The read terminates 4 residues before the CDR3 end, so the remaining end is supplied by the germline J gene. The CDR3 length is 17 residues. V lost 0 bases, J lost 0 bases, and 4 bases stayed unmatched. Germline V gives CDR1 NNHDY, CDR2 SYVADS.

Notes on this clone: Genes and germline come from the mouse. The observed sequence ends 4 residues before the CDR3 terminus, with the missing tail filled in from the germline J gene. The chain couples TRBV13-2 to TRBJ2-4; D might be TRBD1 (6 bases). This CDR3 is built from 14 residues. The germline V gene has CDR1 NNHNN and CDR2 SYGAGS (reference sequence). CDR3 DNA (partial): TGTGCCAGCGGTGATTTGGGACAAAAAAAC. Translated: CASGDLGQKN. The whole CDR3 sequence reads CASGDLGQKNTLYF.

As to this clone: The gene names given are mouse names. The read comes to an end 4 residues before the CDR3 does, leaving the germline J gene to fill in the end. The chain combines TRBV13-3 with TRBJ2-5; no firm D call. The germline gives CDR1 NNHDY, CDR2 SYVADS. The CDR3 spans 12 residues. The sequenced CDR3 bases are TGTGCCAGCAGTCCGACAAAAGAC. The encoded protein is CASSPTKD. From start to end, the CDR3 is CASSPTKDTQYF.

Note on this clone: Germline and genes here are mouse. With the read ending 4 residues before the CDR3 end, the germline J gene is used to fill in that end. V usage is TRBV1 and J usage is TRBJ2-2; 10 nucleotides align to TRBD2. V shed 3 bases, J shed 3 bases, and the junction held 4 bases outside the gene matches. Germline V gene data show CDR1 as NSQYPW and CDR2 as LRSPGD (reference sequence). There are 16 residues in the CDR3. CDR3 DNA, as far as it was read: TGCACCTGCAGTGCGACTGGGGGGTTGGACACCGGG. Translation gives CTCSATGGLDTG. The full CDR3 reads CTCSATGGLDTGQLYF.

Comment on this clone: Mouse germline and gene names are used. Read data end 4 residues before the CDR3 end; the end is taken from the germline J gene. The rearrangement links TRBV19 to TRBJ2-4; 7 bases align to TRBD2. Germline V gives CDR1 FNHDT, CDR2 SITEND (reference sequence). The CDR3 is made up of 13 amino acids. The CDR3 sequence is CASSISWGNTLYF. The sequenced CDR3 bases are TGTGCCAGCAGTATTAGCTGGGGGAAC.

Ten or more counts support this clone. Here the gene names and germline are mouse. The CDR3 spells CASIRGYEQYF. Incomplete CDR3 DNA: TGTGCCAGCATCAGGGGTTAT. The chain links TRBV13-3 to TRBJ2-7; TRBD1 is a possible D gene (6 bases). The CDR3 extends 4 residues past the end of the read, so its final part is completed from the germline J gene. The CDR3 runs to 11 residues. The germline V gene encodes CDR1 NNHDY and CDR2 SYVADS.

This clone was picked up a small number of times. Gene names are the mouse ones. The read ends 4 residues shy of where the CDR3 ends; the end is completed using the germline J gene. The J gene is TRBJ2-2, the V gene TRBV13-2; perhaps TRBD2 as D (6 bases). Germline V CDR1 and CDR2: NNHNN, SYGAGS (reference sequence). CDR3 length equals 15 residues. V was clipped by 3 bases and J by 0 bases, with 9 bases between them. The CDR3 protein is CASGGGVPNTGQLYF. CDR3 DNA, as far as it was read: TGTGCCAGCGGTGGGGGGGTGCCAAACACCGGG.

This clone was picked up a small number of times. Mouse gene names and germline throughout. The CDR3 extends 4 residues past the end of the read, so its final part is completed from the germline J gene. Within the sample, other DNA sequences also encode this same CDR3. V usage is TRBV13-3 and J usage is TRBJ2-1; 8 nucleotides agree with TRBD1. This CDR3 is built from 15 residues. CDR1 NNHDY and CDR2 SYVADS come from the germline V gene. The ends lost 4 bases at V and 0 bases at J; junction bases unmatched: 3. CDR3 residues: CASSPGGFNYAEQFF. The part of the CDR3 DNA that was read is TGTGCCAGCAGTCCAGGGGGCTTTAACTATGCT.

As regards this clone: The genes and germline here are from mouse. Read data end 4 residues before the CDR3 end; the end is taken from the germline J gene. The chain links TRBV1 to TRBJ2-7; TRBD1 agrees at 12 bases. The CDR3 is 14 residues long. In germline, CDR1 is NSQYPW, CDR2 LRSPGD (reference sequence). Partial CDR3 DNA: TGCACCTGCAGTGAGGGACAGGGGGCTTAT. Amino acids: CTCSEGQGAY. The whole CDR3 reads CTCSEGQGAYEQYF.

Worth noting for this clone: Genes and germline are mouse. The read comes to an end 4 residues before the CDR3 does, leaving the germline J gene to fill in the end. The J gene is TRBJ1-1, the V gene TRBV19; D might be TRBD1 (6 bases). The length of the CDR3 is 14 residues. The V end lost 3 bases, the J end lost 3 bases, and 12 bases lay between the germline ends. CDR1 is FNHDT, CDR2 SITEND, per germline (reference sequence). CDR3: CASSRAGEDTEVFF. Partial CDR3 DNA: TGTGCCAGCAGTAGGGCAGGGGAGGACACA.

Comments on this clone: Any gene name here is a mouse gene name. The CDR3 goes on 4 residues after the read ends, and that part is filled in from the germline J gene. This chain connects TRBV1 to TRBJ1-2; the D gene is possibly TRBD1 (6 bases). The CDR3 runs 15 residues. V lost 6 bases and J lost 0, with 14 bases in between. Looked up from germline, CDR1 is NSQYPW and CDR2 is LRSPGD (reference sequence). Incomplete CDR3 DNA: TGCACCTGCAGCCCTGGGACAAATGCAAACTCC. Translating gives CTCSPGTNANS. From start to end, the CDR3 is CTCSPGTNANSDYTF. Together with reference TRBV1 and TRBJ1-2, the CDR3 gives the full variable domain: VTLLEQNPRWRLVPRGQAVNLRCILKNSQYPWMSWYQQDLQKQLQWLFTLRSPGDKEVKSLPGADYLATRVTDTELRLQVANMSQGRTLYCTCSPGTNANSDYTFGSGTRLLVI.

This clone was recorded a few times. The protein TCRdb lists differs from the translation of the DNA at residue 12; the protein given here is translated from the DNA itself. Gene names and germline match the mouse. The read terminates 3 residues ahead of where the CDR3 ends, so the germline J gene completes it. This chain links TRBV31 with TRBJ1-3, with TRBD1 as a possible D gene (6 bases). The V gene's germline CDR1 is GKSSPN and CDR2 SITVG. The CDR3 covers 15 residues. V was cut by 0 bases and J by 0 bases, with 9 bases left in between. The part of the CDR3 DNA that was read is TGTGCCTGGAGTCTAGGGACATCTTCTGGAAATACG. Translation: CAWSLGTSSGNT. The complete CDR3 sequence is CAWSLGTSSGNTLYF.

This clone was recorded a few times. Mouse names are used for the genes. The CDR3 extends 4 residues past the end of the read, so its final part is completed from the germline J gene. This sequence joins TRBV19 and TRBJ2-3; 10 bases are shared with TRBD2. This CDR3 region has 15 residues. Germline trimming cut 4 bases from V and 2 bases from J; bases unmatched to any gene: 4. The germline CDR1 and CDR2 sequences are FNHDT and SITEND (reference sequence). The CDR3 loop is CASSHGLGVAETLYF. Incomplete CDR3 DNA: TGTGCCAGCAGTCACGGACTGGGGGTTGCAGAA.

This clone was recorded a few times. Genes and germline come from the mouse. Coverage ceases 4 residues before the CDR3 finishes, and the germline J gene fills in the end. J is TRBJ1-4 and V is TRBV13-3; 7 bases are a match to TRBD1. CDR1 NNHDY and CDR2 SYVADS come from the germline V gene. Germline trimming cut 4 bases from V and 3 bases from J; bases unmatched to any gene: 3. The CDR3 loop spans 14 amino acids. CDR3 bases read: TGTGCCAGCAGTACAGGGGAGCCCAACGAA. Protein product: CASSTGEPNE. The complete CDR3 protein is CASSTGEPNERLFF.

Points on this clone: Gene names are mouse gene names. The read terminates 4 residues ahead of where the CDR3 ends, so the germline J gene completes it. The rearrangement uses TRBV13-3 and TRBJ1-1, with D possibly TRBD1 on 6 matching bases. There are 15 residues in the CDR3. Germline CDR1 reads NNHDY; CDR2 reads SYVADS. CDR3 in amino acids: CASSSGTGGAREVFF. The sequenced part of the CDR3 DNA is TGTGCCAGCAGTTCCGGGACTGGGGGGGCGCGA.

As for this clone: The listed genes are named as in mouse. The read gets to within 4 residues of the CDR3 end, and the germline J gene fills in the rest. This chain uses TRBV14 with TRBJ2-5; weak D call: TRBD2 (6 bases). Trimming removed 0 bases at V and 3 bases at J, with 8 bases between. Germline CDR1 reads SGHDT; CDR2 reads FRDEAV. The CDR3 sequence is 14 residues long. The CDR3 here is CASSFSGLQDTQYF. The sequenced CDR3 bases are TGTGCCAGCAGTTTCTCGGGACTTCAAGAC.

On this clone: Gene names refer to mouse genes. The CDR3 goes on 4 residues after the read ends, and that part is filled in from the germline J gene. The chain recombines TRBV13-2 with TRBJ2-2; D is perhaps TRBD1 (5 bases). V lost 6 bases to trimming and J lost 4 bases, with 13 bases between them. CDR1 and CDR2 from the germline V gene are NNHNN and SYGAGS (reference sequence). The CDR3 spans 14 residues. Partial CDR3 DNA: TGTGCCAGCGCCGCACAGGATAGCACCGGG. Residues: CASAAQDSTG. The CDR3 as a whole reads CASAAQDSTGQLYF.

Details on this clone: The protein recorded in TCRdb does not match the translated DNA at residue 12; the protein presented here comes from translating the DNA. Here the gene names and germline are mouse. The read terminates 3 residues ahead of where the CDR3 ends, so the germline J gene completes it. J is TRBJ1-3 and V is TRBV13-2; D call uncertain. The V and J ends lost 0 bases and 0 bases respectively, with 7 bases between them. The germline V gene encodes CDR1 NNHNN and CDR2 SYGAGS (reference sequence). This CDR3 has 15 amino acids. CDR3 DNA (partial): TGTGCCAGCGGTGATGCCCAGTATTCTGGAAATACG. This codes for CASGDAQYSGNT. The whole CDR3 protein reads CASGDAQYSGNTLYF.

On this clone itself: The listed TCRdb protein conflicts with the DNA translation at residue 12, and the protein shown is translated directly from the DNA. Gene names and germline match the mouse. The sequenced part of the CDR3 DNA is TGTGCCAGCAGCTTAGACAGGGAATGTACTTCGCCC. This encodes CASSLDRECTSP. The whole CDR3 sequence reads CASSLDRECTSPLYF. The gene calls are TRBV3 and TRBJ1-6, with D maybe TRBD1 (6 bases). Read coverage stops 3 residues before the CDR3 terminus; the germline J gene supplies the remainder. TRBJ1-6 is an ORF for which the function is uncertain. The ends were cut back, 1 base at V and 9 bases at J, with 13 bases in the middle. The length of the CDR3 is 15 residues. Germline assignment: CDR1 SNHLY and CDR2 FYNGKV (reference sequence).